The rows below give T cell receptor beta chains drawn from one sample of a study of blood T cell repertoires in COVID-19. TCRdb's table, derived via immunoSEQ multiplex PCR, lists solely in-frame clones and lacks some. The table includes about 200,000 clones, approximately 90% detected once. Sequenced material: peripheral blood. The receptors stem from a man aged 30-40 years who had recovered from COVID-19. Each CDR3 is given with its conserved first and last residue. The D gene is left open where the match is weak. The listing skips clone size in some rows; elsewhere it reads once, few, many or a size class.

J	D	V	size	CDR3	DNA
TRBJ1-6	TRBD1	TRBV5-4	-	CASSLGQGANLNNSPLHF	TGTGCCAGCAGCTTGGGACAGGGGGCGAATCTCAATAATTCACCCCTCCACTTT
TRBJ1-2	TRBD1	TRBV18	-	CASSPSDRASYGYTF	TGTGCCAGCTCACCAAGTGACAGGGCAAGCTATGGCTACACCTTC
TRBJ1-2	-	TRBV30	-	CAWSSGGWRSF	TGTGCCTGGAGTAGTGGCGGCTGGCGCTCCTTC
TRBJ2-1	-	TRBV11-3	-	CASSLEAGSSYNEQFF	TGTGCCAGCAGCTTAGAGGCGGGGAGCTCCTACAATGAGCAGTTCTTC
TRBJ2-5	-	TRBV21-1	-	CASSIPPAGDEETQYF	TGTGCCAGCAGCATCCCCCCGGCAGGGGACGAAGAGACCCAGTACTTC
TRBJ1-1	-	TRBV10-1	-	CASSESDRSHEAFF	TGCGCCAGCAGTGAGTCTGACAGGAGCCATGAAGCTTTCTTT
TRBJ1-5	TRBD1	TRBV5-6	-	CASSFRTGNNQPQHF	TGTGCCAGCAGCTTCCGGACAGGGAACAATCAGCCCCAGCATTTT
TRBJ1-1	-	TRBV5-4	-	CASSWGGGNTEAFF	TGTGCCAGCAGCTGGGGAGGGGGGAACACTGAAGCTTTCTTT
TRBJ1-5	TRBD1	TRBV9	-	CASSAGAGGIQPQHF	TGTGCCAGCAGCGCGGGGGCAGGGGGCATTCAGCCCCAGCATTTT
TRBJ1-2	-	TRBV4-3	few	CASSQDSTNYGYTF	TGCGCCAGCAGCCAAGATTCAACAAACTATGGCTACACCTTC
TRBJ1-2	TRBD1	TRBV10-2	once	CASSWDSYGYTF	TGCGCCAGCAGTTGGGACAGTTATGGCTACACCTTC
TRBJ2-2	TRBD2	TRBV4-1	-	CASSQDEAGGETGELFF	TGCGCCAGCAGCCAAGATGAAGCGGGGGGAGAAACCGGGGAGCTGTTTTTT
TRBJ2-1	-	TRBV19	-	CASARGEQFF	TGTGCCAGTGCCCGGGGGGAGCAGTTCTTC
TRBJ2-7	-	TRBV5-8	-	CASRYWVAAEDSYEQYF	TGTGCCAGCAGATACTGGGTGGCGGCTGAGGACTCCTACGAGCAGTACTTC
TRBJ1-2	-	TRBV6-5	-	CASSYAEYYGYTF	TGTGCCAGCAGTTACGCGGAGTACTATGGCTACACCTTC
TRBJ2-7	-	TRBV7-9	-	CASSSVPGEQYF	TGTGCCAGCAGCTCGGTGCCTGGCGAGCAGTACTTC
TRBJ2-5	TRBD2	TRBV5-1	-	CASSTLAGGPETQYF	TGCGCCAGCAGCACTCTAGCGGGGGGCCCGGAGACCCAGTACTTC
TRBJ2-1	TRBD2	TRBV3-1/TRBV3-2	-	CASSQVSGGPHNEQFF	TGTGCCAGCAGCCAAGTTAGCGGGGGCCCACACAATGAGCAGTTCTTC
TRBJ1-6	-	TRBV7-9	-	CASSSNSPLHF	TGTGCCAGCAGCTCAAATTCACCCCTCCACTTT
TRBJ2-1	TRBD2	TRBV9	-	CASSAFSGGSYNEQFF	TGTGCCAGCAGCGCCTTCTCGGGGGGTTCCTACAATGAGCAGTTCTTC
TRBJ2-3	TRBD2	TRBV27	-	CASSSRVRTSGGTDTQYF	TGTGCCAGCAGTTCCCGGGTCAGGACTAGCGGGGGAACAGATACGCAGTATTTT
TRBJ1-3	TRBD1	TRBV4-3	-	CASSQRDRAGNTIYF	TGCGCCAGCAGCCAACGGGACAGGGCTGGAAACACCATATATTTT
TRBJ1-1	TRBD1	TRBV4-3	-	CASSQTGGNTEAFF	TGCGCCAGCAGCCAGACAGGGGGGAACACTGAAGCTTTCTTT
TRBJ1-4	-	TRBV3-1/TRBV3-2	-	CASTLSAGFNEKLFF	TGTGCCAGCACCCTTTCCGCGGGTTTTAATGAAAAACTGTTTTTT
TRBJ1-4	-	TRBV18	-	CASSPNRATNEKLFF	TGTGCCAGCTCCCCAAACAGGGCAACTAATGAAAAACTGTTTTTT
TRBJ1-2	-	TRBV5-5	once	CASSEGLENYGYTF	TGTGCCAGCAGTGAGGGCCTCGAAAACTATGGCTACACCTTC
TRBJ2-6	TRBD1	TRBV7-7	-	CASSQGQGIDGVLTF	TGTGCCAGCAGCCAGGGACAGGGGATCGACGGCGTCCTGACTTTC
TRBJ1-5	TRBD1	TRBV9	-	CASSLGQGNQPQHF	TGTGCCAGCAGCTTAGGACAGGGTAATCAGCCCCAGCATTTT